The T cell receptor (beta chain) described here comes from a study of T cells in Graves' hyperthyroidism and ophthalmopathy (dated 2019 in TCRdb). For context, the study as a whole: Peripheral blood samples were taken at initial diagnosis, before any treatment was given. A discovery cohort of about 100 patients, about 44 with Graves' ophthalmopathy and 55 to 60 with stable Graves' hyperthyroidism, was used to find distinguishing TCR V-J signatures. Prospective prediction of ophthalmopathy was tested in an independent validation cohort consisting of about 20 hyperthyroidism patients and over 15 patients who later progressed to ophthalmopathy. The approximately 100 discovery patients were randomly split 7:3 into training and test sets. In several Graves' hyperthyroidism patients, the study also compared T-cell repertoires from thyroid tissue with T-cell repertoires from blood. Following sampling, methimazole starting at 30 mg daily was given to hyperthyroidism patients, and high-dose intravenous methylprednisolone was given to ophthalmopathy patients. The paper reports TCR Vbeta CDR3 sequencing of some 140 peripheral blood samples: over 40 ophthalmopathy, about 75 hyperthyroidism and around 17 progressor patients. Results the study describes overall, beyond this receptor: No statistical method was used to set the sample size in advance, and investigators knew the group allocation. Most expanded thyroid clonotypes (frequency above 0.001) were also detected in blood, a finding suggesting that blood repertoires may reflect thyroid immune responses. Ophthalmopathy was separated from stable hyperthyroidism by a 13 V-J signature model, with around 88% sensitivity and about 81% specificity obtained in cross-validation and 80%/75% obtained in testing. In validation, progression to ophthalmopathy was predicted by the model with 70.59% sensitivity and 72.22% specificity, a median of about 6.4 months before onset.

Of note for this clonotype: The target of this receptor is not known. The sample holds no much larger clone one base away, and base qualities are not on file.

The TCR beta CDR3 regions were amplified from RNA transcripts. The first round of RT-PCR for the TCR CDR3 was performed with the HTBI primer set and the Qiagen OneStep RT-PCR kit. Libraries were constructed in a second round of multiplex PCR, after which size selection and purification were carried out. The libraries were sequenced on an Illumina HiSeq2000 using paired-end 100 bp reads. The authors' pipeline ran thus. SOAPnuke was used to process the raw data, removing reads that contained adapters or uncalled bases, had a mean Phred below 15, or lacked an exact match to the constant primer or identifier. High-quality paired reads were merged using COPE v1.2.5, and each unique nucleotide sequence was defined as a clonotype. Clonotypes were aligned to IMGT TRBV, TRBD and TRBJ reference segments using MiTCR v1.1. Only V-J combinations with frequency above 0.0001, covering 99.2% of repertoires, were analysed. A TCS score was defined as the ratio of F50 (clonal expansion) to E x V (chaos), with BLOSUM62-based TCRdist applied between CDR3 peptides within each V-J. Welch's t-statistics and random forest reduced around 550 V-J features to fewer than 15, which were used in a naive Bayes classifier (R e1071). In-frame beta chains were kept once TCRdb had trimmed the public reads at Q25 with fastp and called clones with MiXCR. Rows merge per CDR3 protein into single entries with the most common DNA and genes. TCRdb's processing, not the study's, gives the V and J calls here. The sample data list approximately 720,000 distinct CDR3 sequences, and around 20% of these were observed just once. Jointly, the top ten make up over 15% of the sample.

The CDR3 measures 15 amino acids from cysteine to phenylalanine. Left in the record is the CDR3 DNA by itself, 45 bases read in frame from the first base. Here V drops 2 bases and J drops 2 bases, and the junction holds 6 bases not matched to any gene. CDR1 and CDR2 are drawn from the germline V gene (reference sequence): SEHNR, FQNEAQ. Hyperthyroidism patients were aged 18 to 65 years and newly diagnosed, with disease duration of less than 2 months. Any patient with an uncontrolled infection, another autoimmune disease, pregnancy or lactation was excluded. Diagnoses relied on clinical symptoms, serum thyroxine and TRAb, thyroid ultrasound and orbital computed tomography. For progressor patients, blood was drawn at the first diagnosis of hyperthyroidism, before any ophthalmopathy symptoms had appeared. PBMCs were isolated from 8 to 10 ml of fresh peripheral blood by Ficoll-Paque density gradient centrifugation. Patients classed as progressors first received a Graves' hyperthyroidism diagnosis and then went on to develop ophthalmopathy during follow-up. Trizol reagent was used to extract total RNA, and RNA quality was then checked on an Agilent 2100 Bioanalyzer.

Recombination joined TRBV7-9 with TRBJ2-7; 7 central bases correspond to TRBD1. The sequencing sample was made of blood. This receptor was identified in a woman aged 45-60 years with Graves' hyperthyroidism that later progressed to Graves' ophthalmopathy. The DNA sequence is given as TGTGCCAGCAGCTTAATCAGGGACAGAGCCTACGAGCAGTACTTC. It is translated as CASSLIRDRAYEQYF.